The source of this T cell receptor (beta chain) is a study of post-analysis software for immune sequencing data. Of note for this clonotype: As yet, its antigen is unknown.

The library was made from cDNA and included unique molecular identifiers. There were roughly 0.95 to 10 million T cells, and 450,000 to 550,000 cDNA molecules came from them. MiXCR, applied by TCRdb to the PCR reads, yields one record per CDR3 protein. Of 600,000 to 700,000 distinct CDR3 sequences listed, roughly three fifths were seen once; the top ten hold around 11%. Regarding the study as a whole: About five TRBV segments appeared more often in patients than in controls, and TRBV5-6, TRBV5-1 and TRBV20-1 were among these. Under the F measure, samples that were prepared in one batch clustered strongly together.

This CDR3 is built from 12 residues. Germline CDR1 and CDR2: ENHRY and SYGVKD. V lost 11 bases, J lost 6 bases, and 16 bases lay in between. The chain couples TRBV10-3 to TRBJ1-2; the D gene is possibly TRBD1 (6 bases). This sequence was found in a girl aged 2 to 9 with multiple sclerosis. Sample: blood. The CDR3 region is CAPQGKEDGYTF. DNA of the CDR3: TGTGCCCCACAGGGCAAAGAGGATGGCTACACCTTC.